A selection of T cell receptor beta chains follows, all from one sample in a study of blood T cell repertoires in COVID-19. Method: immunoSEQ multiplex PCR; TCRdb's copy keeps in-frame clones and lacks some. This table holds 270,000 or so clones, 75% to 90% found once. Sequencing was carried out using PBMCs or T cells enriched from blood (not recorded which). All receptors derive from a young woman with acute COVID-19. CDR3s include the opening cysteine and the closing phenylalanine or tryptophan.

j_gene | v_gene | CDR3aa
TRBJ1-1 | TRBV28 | CATHSSSGTGEVKAFF
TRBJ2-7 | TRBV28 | CASSLPADSYEQYF
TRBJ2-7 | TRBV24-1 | CATSDPGTGAYEQYF
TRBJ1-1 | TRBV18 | CASSGQGNTEAFF
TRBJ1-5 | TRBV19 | CASSTGQGPDYSNQPQHF
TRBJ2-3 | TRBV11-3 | CASSRTGDISDTQYF
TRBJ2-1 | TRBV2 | CASFSGLAYVDEQFF
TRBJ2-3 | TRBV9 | CASSVSTSGSSGTDTQYF
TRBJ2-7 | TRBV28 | CASSPRAKRETAYEQYF
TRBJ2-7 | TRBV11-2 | CASSFRATGEQYF
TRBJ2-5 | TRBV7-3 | CASSLFSGAETQYF
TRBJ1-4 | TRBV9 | CASSPPPGTNEKLFF
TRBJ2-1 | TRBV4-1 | CASSRASGTYNEQFF
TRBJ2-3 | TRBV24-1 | CATEKSGLDTQYF
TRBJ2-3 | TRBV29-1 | CSGDVAGAADTQYF
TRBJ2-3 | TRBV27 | CASSGGRALDTQYF
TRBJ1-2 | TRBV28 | CASSYIQGWGNGYTF
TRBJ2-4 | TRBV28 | CASSLYQLAKNIQYF
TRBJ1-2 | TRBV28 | CASSLTDYGYTF
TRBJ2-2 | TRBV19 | CASSSQGATGELFF
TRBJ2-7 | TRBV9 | CASSGPGLAGGEQYF
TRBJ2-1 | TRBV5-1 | CASSPRDWTNEQFF
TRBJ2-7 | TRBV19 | CASSISPGQGYEQYF
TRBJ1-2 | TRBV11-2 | CASSLEAGVGYGYTF
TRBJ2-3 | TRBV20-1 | CSARGGSTQYF
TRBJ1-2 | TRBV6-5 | CASRPPGQGAGLTF
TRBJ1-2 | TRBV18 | CASSPDSNYGYTF
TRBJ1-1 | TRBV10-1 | CASSPQGAWGEAFF
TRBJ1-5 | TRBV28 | CASYRDQPQHF
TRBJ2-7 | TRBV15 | CATSRDRIYEQYF
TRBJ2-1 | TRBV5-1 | CASSLGLAGGPGDEQFF
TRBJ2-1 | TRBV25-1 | CASSEPGQLYNEQFF
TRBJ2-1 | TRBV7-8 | CASSLLRDWATNEQFF
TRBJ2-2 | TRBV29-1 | CSVEWGPQGADAGELFF
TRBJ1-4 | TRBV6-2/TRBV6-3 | CASSSRGNPVEKLFF
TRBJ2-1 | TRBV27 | CASPLGTSEDNEQFF
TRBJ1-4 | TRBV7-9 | CASSAGESTNEKLFF
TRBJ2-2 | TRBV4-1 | CASSQGTGLGAGELFF
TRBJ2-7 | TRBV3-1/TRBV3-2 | CASSQAAGMNYEQYF
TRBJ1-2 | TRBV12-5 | CASGLGDREAYGYTF
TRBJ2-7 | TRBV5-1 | CASSPGGQVFAGISYEQYF
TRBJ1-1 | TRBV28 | CASRPGGITEAFF
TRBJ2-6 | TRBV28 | CASSLPVTGANVLTF
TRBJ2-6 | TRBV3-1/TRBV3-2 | CASSPTPSVMTYSGANVLTF
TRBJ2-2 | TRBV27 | CASSGVSNTGELFF
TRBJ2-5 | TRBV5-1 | CASSLGAAQETQYF